This record concerns one TCR beta chain sequence. The V gene's germline CDR1 is SGHNT and CDR2 YENEEA. There are 14 residues in the CDR3. V was cut by 0 bases and J by 7 bases, with 7 bases left in between. These data belong to a study of T cell changes during pregnancy in multiple sclerosis. The repertoire was sequenced with immunoSEQ multiplex PCR; TCRdb's copy has only in-frame clones and lacks some. This table holds tens of thousands of clones, roughly 91% found once. The sample was peripheral blood, taken after pregnancy. This receptor was identified in a female donor in good health, enrolled as a control in a pregnancy study. V is TRBV11-3 and J is TRBJ1-6; D not resolved. The CDR3 reads CASSLESTNSPLHF. In DNA, the CDR3 is TGTGCCAGCAGCTTAGAGAGTACCAATTCACCCCTCCACTTT.